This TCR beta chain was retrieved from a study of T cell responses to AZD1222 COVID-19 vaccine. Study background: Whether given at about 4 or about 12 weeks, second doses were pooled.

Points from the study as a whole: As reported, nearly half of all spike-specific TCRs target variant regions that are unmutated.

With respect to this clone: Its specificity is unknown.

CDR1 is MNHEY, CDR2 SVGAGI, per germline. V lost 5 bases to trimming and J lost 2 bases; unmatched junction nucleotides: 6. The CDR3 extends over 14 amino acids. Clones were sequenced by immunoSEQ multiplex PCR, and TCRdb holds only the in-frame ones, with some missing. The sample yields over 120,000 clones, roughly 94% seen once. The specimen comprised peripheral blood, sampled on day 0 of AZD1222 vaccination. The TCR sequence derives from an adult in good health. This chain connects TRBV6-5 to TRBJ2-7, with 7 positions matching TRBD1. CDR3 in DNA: TGTGCCAGCAGTCTTAACAGGGGTCCCTACGAGCAGTACTTC. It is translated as CASSLNRGPYEQYF.